These T cell receptor beta chains were read from a single sample in a study of shared clonotypes between healthy human individuals. Method: immunoSEQ multiplex PCR; TCRdb's copy keeps in-frame clones and lacks some. The sample carries over 2,000,000 clones, approximately 92% recorded once. The sample was naive CD8+ T cells from PBMCs. Receptors originate from a man aged 18 to 35 in good health. Some clones in this sample may be carry-over from other donors' samples. Each CDR3 is given with its conserved first and last residue. Each record gives: V gene, clone size, J gene, D gene, CDR3 DNA, CDR3 protein. D genes are given only for firm matches. Size values are once, few and many counts, or a class for expanded clones, and some rows have none.

v_gene: TRBV6-5; abundance: -; j_gene: TRBJ2-7; d_gene: -; CDR3nt: TGTGCCAGCAGTGGCCGGGGCAGCTCCTACGAGCAGTACTTC; CDR3aa: CASSGRGSSYEQYF
v_gene: TRBV27; abundance: -; j_gene: TRBJ2-7; d_gene: -; CDR3nt: TGTGCCAGCAGTCCCCGGGACACCGTTTACGAGCAGTACTTC; CDR3aa: CASSPRDTVYEQYF
v_gene: TRBV29-1; abundance: -; j_gene: TRBJ2-7; d_gene: -; CDR3nt: TGCAGCGTCCGTGCCGACTACGAGCAGTACTTC; CDR3aa: CSVRADYEQYF
v_gene: TRBV11-3; abundance: -; j_gene: TRBJ2-7; d_gene: -; CDR3nt: TGTGCCAGCAGCAGCCGGGACTCCTACGAGCAGTACTTC; CDR3aa: CASSSRDSYEQYF
v_gene: TRBV20-1; abundance: -; j_gene: TRBJ2-7; d_gene: -; CDR3nt: TGCAGTGCTAGAGGACCCTACGAGCAGTACTTC; CDR3aa: CSARGPYEQYF
v_gene: TRBV5-5; abundance: once; j_gene: TRBJ2-3; d_gene: -; CDR3nt: TGTGCCAGCAGCTTGGAGGTGTCGCCGTCCAGCTGGGATACGCAGTATTTT; CDR3aa: CASSLEVSPSSWDTQYF
v_gene: TRBV27; abundance: -; j_gene: TRBJ1-4; d_gene: -; CDR3nt: TGTGCCAGCAGCCCTACCCTCTGGAATGAAAAACTGTTTTTT; CDR3aa: CASSPTLWNEKLFF
v_gene: TRBV6-6; abundance: -; j_gene: TRBJ2-3; d_gene: TRBD1; CDR3nt: TGTGCCAGCAGGCCTGGACAGGGGGCCACAGATACGCAGTATTTT; CDR3aa: CASRPGQGATDTQYF
v_gene: TRBV19; abundance: once; j_gene: TRBJ2-6; d_gene: TRBD2; CDR3nt: TGTGCCAGTACTGCGAATATGGGACTAGCATCCTACTCTGGGGCCAACGTCCTGACTTTC; CDR3aa: CASTANMGLASYSGANVLTF
v_gene: TRBV7-9; abundance: once; j_gene: TRBJ2-7; d_gene: TRBD1; CDR3nt: TGTGCCAGCAGCTTAGCTCGGGACAGAACGTACGAGCAGTACTTC; CDR3aa: CASSLARDRTYEQYF
v_gene: TRBV10-3; abundance: once; j_gene: TRBJ2-5; d_gene: TRBD1; CDR3nt: TGTGCCATCAGTGCCCTCAAGGGACAGGGAGAGACCCAGTACTTC; CDR3aa: CAISALKGQGETQYF
v_gene: TRBV7-2; abundance: -; j_gene: TRBJ2-4; d_gene: -; CDR3nt: TGTGCCAGCAGCTCAAGGGGGGACAGTACTGGCATTCAGTACTTC; CDR3aa: CASSSRGDSTGIQYF
v_gene: TRBV6-1; abundance: -; j_gene: TRBJ1-1; d_gene: -; CDR3nt: TGTGCCAGCAGGACGTCCGGGAGCACTGAAGCTTTCTTT; CDR3aa: CASRTSGSTEAFF
v_gene: TRBV6-5; abundance: -; j_gene: TRBJ2-1; d_gene: -; CDR3nt: TGTGCCAGCAAGGGGGGCGTAGGCTCCTACAATGAGCAGTTCTTC; CDR3aa: CASKGGVGSYNEQFF
v_gene: TRBV2; abundance: -; j_gene: TRBJ1-2; d_gene: TRBD1; CDR3nt: TGTGCCAGCAGTCCTCCGGGACAGGGGTTCTATGGCTACACCTTC; CDR3aa: CASSPPGQGFYGYTF
v_gene: TRBV28; abundance: -; j_gene: TRBJ2-7; d_gene: -; CDR3nt: TGTGCCAGCAGAGCTGCCAGGGGCCCCCACGGAGAGCAGTACTTC; CDR3aa: CASRAARGPHGEQYF
v_gene: TRBV7-6; abundance: -; j_gene: TRBJ2-1; d_gene: -; CDR3nt: TGTGCCAGCAGCTCCGATATACGCTCCTACAATGAGCAGTTCTTC; CDR3aa: CASSSDIRSYNEQFF
v_gene: TRBV19; abundance: -; j_gene: TRBJ2-7; d_gene: TRBD2; CDR3nt: TGTGCCAGTAGTATAGGGACTAGCGGATCCTACGAGCAGTACTTC; CDR3aa: CASSIGTSGSYEQYF
v_gene: TRBV9; abundance: -; j_gene: TRBJ2-7; d_gene: -; CDR3nt: TGTGCCAGCAGCGTAGAAAATGACGGATCCTACGAGCAGTACTTC; CDR3aa: CASSVENDGSYEQYF
v_gene: TRBV30; abundance: -; j_gene: TRBJ1-4; d_gene: -; CDR3nt: TGTGCCTGGAGTGTACTTGGTCTGTATGAAAAACTGTTTTTT; CDR3aa: CAWSVLGLYEKLFF
v_gene: TRBV9; abundance: -; j_gene: TRBJ1-3; d_gene: -; CDR3nt: TGTGCCAGCAGCGTAGGCCAGGGAACTGGAAACACCATATATTTT; CDR3aa: CASSVGQGTGNTIYF
v_gene: TRBV19; abundance: few; j_gene: TRBJ2-7; d_gene: TRBD1; CDR3nt: TGTGCCAGTAGTCTGGACAGGGAAGACTACGAGCAGTACTTC; CDR3aa: CASSLDREDYEQYF
v_gene: TRBV9; abundance: -; j_gene: TRBJ2-5; d_gene: TRBD2; CDR3nt: TGTGCCAGCAGCGTGGGGACTAGCGGGAGGCACGCTCAAGAGACCCAGTACTTC; CDR3aa: CASSVGTSGRHAQETQYF
v_gene: TRBV7-9; abundance: -; j_gene: TRBJ1-5; d_gene: TRBD1; CDR3nt: TGTGCCAGCAGCTTGCTATGGGGACAGGCAAATCAGCCCCAGCATTTT; CDR3aa: CASSLLWGQANQPQHF
v_gene: TRBV29-1; abundance: -; j_gene: TRBJ1-1; d_gene: -; CDR3nt: TGCAGCGTTGAATCCGGGAACACTGAAGCTTTCTTT; CDR3aa: CSVESGNTEAFF
v_gene: TRBV28; abundance: -; j_gene: TRBJ2-3; d_gene: -; CDR3nt: TGTGCCAGCAGTTGGTTGGGCCAGCAGTATTTT; CDR3aa: CASSWLGQQYF
v_gene: TRBV11-1; abundance: -; j_gene: TRBJ2-1; d_gene: -; CDR3nt: TGTGCCAGCAGCTTAATCGGCTCCGACAATGAGCAGTTCTTC; CDR3aa: CASSLIGSDNEQFF
v_gene: TRBV5-6; abundance: once; j_gene: TRBJ2-7; d_gene: -; CDR3nt: TGTGCCAGCAGCTTGGTCGTAGGCGAGCAGTACTTC; CDR3aa: CASSLVVGEQYF
v_gene: TRBV4-1; abundance: -; j_gene: TRBJ1-1; d_gene: TRBD1; CDR3nt: TGCGCCAGCAGCCCCGGACAGGAGCTACTGAACACTGAAGCTTTCTTT; CDR3aa: CASSPGQELLNTEAFF